This T cell receptor (beta chain) is from a study of regulatory T cells in long-lasting Graves disease. Study-wide results and caveats: New patients shared roughly 1,000 public clonotypes, fewer than the 2,741 shared by persistent patients.

The table lists this clonotype with a few counts. Its antigen remains unidentified. According to the study, TCR beta libraries were built with iRepertoire HTBI primers and CDR3-region Arm-PCR. TCRdb re-derived calls from the multiplex PCR reads in MiXCR, one entry per CDR3 protein. The sample carries some 400,000 distinct CDR3 sequences, about 15% recorded once. Germline lookup yields CDR1 MGHDK and CDR2 SYGVNS. The ends were cut back, 4 bases at V and 5 bases at J, with 9 bases in the middle. The CDR3 is 13 residues long. Specified time point: newly diagnosed GD, antithyroid drugs for less than 3 months. RNA extracted from PBMCs served as the sequencing template. A further study also used this sample, focusing on T cells in Graves' hyperthyroidism and ophthalmopathy. That paper notes: Exclusion of a patient resulted from uncontrolled infection, other autoimmune disease, pregnancy or lactation. Most thyroid clonotypes expanded above 0.001 appeared in blood too. Stable hyperthyroidism was told apart from ophthalmopathy by a model built on 13 V-J features.

The chain couples TRBV25-1 to TRBJ1-5; weak D call: TRBD1 (5 bases). The TCR sequence derives from a woman under 40 with Graves disease. The starting material was peripheral blood mononuclear cells (PBMCs), obtained at new diagnosis, from a patient treated with antithyroid drugs. In DNA form, the CDR3 reads TGTGCCAGCAGTGGACAGCACCATCAGCCCCAGCATTTT. Translating gives CASSGQHHQPQHF.